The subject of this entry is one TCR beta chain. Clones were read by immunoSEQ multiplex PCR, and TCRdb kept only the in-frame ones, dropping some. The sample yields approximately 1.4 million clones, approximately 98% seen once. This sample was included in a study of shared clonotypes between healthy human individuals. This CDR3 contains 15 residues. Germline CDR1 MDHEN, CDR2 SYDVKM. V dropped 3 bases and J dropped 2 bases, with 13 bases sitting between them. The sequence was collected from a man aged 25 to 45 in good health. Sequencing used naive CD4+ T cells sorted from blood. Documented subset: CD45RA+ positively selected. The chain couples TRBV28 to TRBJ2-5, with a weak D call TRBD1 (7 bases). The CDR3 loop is CASSFGRGRQETQYF. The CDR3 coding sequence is TGTGCCAGCAGTTTTGGCAGGGGGAGGCAAGAGACCCAGTACTTC.